One sample yielded the 27 T cell receptor beta chains listed below, sequenced in a study of tissue T cells after allogeneic stem cell transplantation. Time point defined: mouse harvest day 14 after allogeneic transplant. Each mouse received 10^7 T-cell-depleted marrow cells plus 10^6 splenic CD5+ T cells by tail vein. The method was immunoSEQ multiplex PCR; TCRdb's version includes in-frame clones alone and lacks a portion of them. Of roughly 3,300 clones in the sample, 43% were seen once. The sample taken for sequencing was gut tissue. Receptors were obtained from a female BALB/c mouse given C57BL/6 T cells with graft-versus-host disease after an allogeneic hematopoietic cell transplant.

On this clone: Mouse gene names apply. The read halts 1 residue ahead of the CDR3 end, with the missing end drawn from the germline J gene. The J gene is TRBJ2-1, the V gene TRBV20, with TRBD2 identical over 9 bases. The germline CDR1 and CDR2 sequences are GFQATS and STVNSAI. The trim removed 6 bases at V and 3 bases at J, leaving 3 bases unmatched. The CDR3 is made up of 13 amino acids. The CDR3 DNA, read in part, is TGTGGTGCAAAGACTGGGGGCTATGCTGAGCAGTTC. As protein: CGAKTGGYAEQF. The full CDR3 protein is CGAKTGGYAEQFF.

This clone was counted between two and nine times. Gene names refer to mouse genes. Coverage ceases 1 residue before the CDR3 finishes, and the germline J gene fills in the end. The J gene is TRBJ1-5, the V gene TRBV26; D gene ambiguous. Germline V gene sequence: CDR1 KGHPV, CDR2 FQNQEV (reference sequence). Trimming cost V 6 bases and J 0 bases, with 6 bases left between them. The CDR3 length is 13 residues. Here the CDR3 reads CASSPNNNQAPLF. The sequenced part of the CDR3 DNA is TGTGCCAGCAGCCCCAATAACAACCAGGCTCCGCTT. The variable domain in full, completed from reference TRBV26 and TRBJ1-5, reads NSKVIQTPRYLVKGQGQKAKMRCIPEKGHPVVFWYQQNKNNEFKFLINFQNQEVLQQIDMTEKRFSAECPSNSPCSLEIQSSEAGDSALYLCASSPNNNQAPLFGEGTRLSVL.

A few counts support this clone. The listed genes are named as in mouse. The CDR3 end lies 1 residue beyond the end of the read and is filled in from the germline J gene. The chain is built from TRBV15 and TRBJ2-1; D is ambiguous. Germline assignment: CDR1 SGHND and CDR2 FRSKSL. V gave up 5 bases and J gave up 3 bases, with 2 bases separating them. The CDR3 length is 11 residues. The CDR3 here is CASSLYAEQFF. The CDR3 bases that were read are TGTGCCAGCAGTCTCTATGCTGAGCAGTTC.

This clone was counted a single time. Gene and germline names: mouse. The read stops 1 residue short of the end of the CDR3; the missing end is completed from the germline J gene. The chain joins TRBV26 to TRBJ2-5; a weak D match, TRBD1 (7 bases). CDR1 is KGHPV and CDR2 is FQNQEV in the germline V gene (reference sequence). Trimming stripped 1 base from V and 2 bases from J, with 10 bases between. This CDR3 contains 15 residues. CDR3 bases read: TGTGCCAGCAGTCTGTACTGGGACAGCCAAGACACCCAGTAC. Its translation is CASSLYWDSQDTQY. The complete CDR3 sequence is CASSLYWDSQDTQYF.

As regards this clone: The genes and germline here are from mouse. The missing CDR3 end, 1 residue past where the read stops, is filled in from the germline J gene. V usage is TRBV15 and J usage is TRBJ2-4, with 8 bases fitting TRBD1. The CDR3 sequence is 13 residues long. Germline values: CDR1 SGHND, CDR2 FRSKSL. The junction had 1 base not matched to a gene; V was cut back by 3 bases and J by 5 bases. The CDR3 reads CASSFGTGNTLYF. Incomplete CDR3 DNA: TGTGCCAGCAGTTTCGGGACAGGAAACACCTTGTAC.

For this clone: The germline and genes are mouse ones. The missing CDR3 end, 1 residue past where the read stops, is filled in from the germline J gene. This sequence joins TRBV20 and TRBJ1-3; 9 bases are a match to TRBD1. This CDR3 comprises 16 residues. Trimming removed 1 base from V and 0 bases from J; junction bases left unmatched: 4. Germline assignment: CDR1 GFQATS and CDR2 STVNSAI. The covered CDR3 bases are TGTGGTGCTAGGGGGACAGGGGAGAATTCTGGAAATACGCTCTAT. Translation gives CGARGTGENSGNTLY. The whole CDR3 sequence reads CGARGTGENSGNTLYF.

Of note for this clone: Germline and genes: mouse. The read ends 1 residue early relative to the CDR3; the germline J gene fills the gap. The rearrangement links TRBV12-2 to TRBJ1-3; D gene uncertain. Germline CDR1 SGHLS, CDR2 HYDKME. This CDR3 is built from 12 residues. V dropped 4 bases and J dropped 1 base, with 4 bases sitting between them. The CDR3 is CASSLSGNTLYF. The CDR3 DNA, read in part, is TGTGCCAGCTCCCTCTCTGGAAATACGCTCTAT.

Notes on this clone: These gene names are mouse names. With the read ending 1 residue before the CDR3 end, the germline J gene is used to fill in that end. V is TRBV26 and J is TRBJ2-2, with a weak D call TRBD2 (8 bases). Trimming stripped 0 bases from V and 5 bases from J, with 13 bases between. Germline CDR1 and CDR2: KGHPV and FQNQEV (reference sequence). The CDR3 runs to 16 residues. CDR3 loop: CASSLSQGGRTGQLYF. The CDR3 bases that were read are TGTGCCAGCAGTCTGTCGCAGGGGGGGCGAACCGGGCAGCTCTAC.

A remark on this clone: Gene names are the mouse ones. CDR3 residues: CASSDGDKYEQYF. The part of the CDR3 DNA that was read is TGTGCCAGCAGTGATGGGGACAAATATGAACAGTAC. The chain is built from TRBV13-1 and TRBJ2-7, with D possibly being TRBD1 (6 bases). The read ends 1 residue shy of where the CDR3 ends; the end is completed using the germline J gene. With 0 bases removed from V and 4 bases from J, the gap between germline ends came to 8 bases. The CDR3 is 13 amino acids. Germline lookup yields CDR1 NSHNY and CDR2 SYGAGN.

Remarks on this clone: Gene labels here are mouse ones. The CDR3 is cut off 1 residue early in the read; its end comes from the germline J gene. This chain links TRBV26 with TRBJ2-7; no definite D call. Trimming cost V 5 bases and J 4 bases, with 9 bases left between them. From germline, CDR1 is KGHPV and CDR2 FQNQEV (reference sequence). The CDR3 contains 12 residues. The sequenced CDR3 bases are TGTGCCAGCAGTTTGACTTTTTATGAACAGTAC. Translated, it gives CASSLTFYEQY. In full, the CDR3 is CASSLTFYEQYF.

This clone is classed as medium-sized. The gene symbols are mouse symbols. The read finishes 1 residue shy of the CDR3 end, and the germline J gene is used to complete it. The J gene is TRBJ2-7, the V gene TRBV1; TRBD1 aligns across 7 bases. Losses at the gene ends were 1 base for V and 4 bases for J; bases not matched to a gene: 1. Germline assignment: CDR1 NSQYPW and CDR2 LRSPGD (reference sequence). The CDR3 has 13 amino acids. Partial CDR3 DNA: TGCACCTGCAGTGCAGTGGGACAGTATGAACAGTAC. The encoded protein is CTCSAVGQYEQY. The entire CDR3 sequence reads CTCSAVGQYEQYF. The full variable domain, its missing parts supplied by reference TRBV1 and TRBJ2-7, is VTLLEQNPRWRLVPRGQAVNLRCILKNSQYPWMSWYQQDLQKQLQWLFTLRSPGDKEVKSLPGADYLATRVTDTELRLQVANMSQGRTLYCTCSAVGQYEQYFGPGTRLTVL.

Note on this clone: The gene names here belong to mouse. Read data end 1 residue before the CDR3 end; the end is taken from the germline J gene. The chain recombines TRBV3 with TRBJ2-2; 8 bases are a match to TRBD2. The CDR3 extends over 15 amino acids. CDR1 SNHLY and CDR2 FYNGKV come from the germline V gene (reference sequence). V was pared by 2 bases and J by 5 bases, with 4 bases of the junction left unmatched. The part of the CDR3 DNA that was read is TGTGCCAGCAGCTTAATGGCTGGGGGGACCGGGCAGCTCTAC. As protein: CASSLMAGGTGQLY. The CDR3 in its entirety is CASSLMAGGTGQLYF.

Concerning this clone itself: The gene names given are mouse names. The read terminates 1 residue ahead of where the CDR3 ends, so the germline J gene completes it. This chain links TRBV3 with TRBJ2-2; D ambiguous. The germline gives CDR1 SNHLY, CDR2 FYNGKV (reference sequence). CDR3 length: 15 residues. Trimming removed 0 bases at V and 0 bases at J, with 5 bases between. This CDR3 reads CASSLALANTGQLYF. Partial CDR3 DNA: TGTGCCAGCAGCTTAGCGCTCGCAAACACCGGGCAGCTCTAC.

Of note for this clone: Any gene name here is a mouse gene name. The CDR3 goes on 1 residue after the read ends, and that part is filled in from the germline J gene. The gene calls are TRBV26 and TRBJ2-4; unclear D gene. CDR1 and CDR2 (germline): KGHPV, FQNQEV (reference sequence). Trimming left V 2 bases short and J 7 bases short, with 4 bases between. This CDR3 region has 11 residues. The covered CDR3 bases are TGTGCCAGCAGTCTGAAGGACACCTTGTAC. Translating it yields CASSLKDTLY. The complete CDR3 sequence is CASSLKDTLYF.

As to this clone: Here the gene names and germline are mouse. The DNA ends 1 residue before the CDR3 does, and the rest of the CDR3 is filled in from the germline J gene. The V call is TRBV23, the J call TRBJ2-3; the listed D gene, TRBD1, was not tested against the DNA. CDR3 length equals 15 residues. Looked up from germline, CDR1 is KGHTA and CDR2 is FQNQQP. The CDR3 loop is CSSSQSWQGAETLYF. Partial CDR3 DNA: TGCTCCAGCAGTCAATCGTGGCAGGGGGCAGAAACGCTGTAT.

Turning to this clone: These gene names are mouse names. Read sequence stops 1 residue before the CDR3 end, and the germline J gene provides the missing end. The chain carries TRBV26 and TRBJ2-4, with D uncertain. V lost 4 bases and J 3 bases, leaving 5 bases between the germline ends. CDR1 and CDR2 (germline): KGHPV, FQNQEV (reference sequence). The CDR3 has 12 amino acids. CDR3 in amino acids: CASSQLQNTLYF. CDR3 DNA (partial): TGTGCCAGCAGTCAACTCCAAAACACCTTGTAC.

This clone was picked up a small number of times. Germline and genes: mouse. The sequenced CDR3 bases are TGTGCCAGCAGTCTGAGCTGGGGGTATGAACAGTAC. This codes for CASSLSWGYEQY. The whole CDR3 protein is CASSLSWGYEQYF. The rearrangement links TRBV26 to TRBJ2-7, with TRBD2 identical over 7 bases. The CDR3 end falls 1 residue outside the read, so it is completed with the germline J gene. CDR3 length: 13 residues. Trimming removed 2 bases from V and 4 bases from J; junction bases left unmatched: 2. The germline V gene encodes CDR1 KGHPV and CDR2 FQNQEV (reference sequence).

Regarding this clone: The germline and genes are mouse ones. The covered CDR3 bases are TGTGCCAGCACTCCGGGACAGGGAAACTCCGACTACACC. Translation: CASTPGQGNSDYT. The whole CDR3 sequence reads CASTPGQGNSDYTF. The chain employs TRBV26 and TRBJ1-2, with 9 bases lining up with TRBD1. Read sequence stops 1 residue before the CDR3 end, and the germline J gene provides the missing end. The trim removed 7 bases at V and 1 base at J, leaving 4 bases unmatched. The germline gives CDR1 KGHPV, CDR2 FQNQEV (reference sequence). The CDR3 sequence is 14 residues long.

In this sample, this clone turned up once. The listed genes are named as in mouse. The CDR3 is cut off 1 residue early in the read; its end comes from the germline J gene. J is TRBJ1-1 and V is TRBV26; 7 bases are a match to TRBD1. Germline CDR1 KGHPV, CDR2 FQNQEV (reference sequence). The CDR3 is made up of 14 amino acids. V dropped 4 bases and J dropped 4; count of bases not matched to a gene: 6. CDR3 sequence: CASSRGQRGTEVFF. The DNA read from the CDR3 is TGTGCCAGCAGTCGGGGACAGAGAGGCACAGAAGTCTTC.

In the case of this clone: Gene names and germline match the mouse. The CDR3 end falls 1 residue outside the read, so it is completed with the germline J gene. The chain employs TRBV3 and TRBJ1-1; a weak D match, TRBD1 (6 bases). V was shortened by 3 bases and J by 1 base, with 6 bases between the two germline ends. The germline V gene has CDR1 SNHLY and CDR2 FYNGKV (reference sequence). CDR3 length equals 13 residues. The covered CDR3 bases are TGTGCCAGCAGCTTGACAGGGAACACAGAAGTCTTC. It translates to CASSLTGNTEVF. The full CDR3 sequence reads CASSLTGNTEVFF.

This clone was observed a handful of times. Mouse gene names and germline throughout. The CDR3 is cut off 1 residue early in the read; its end comes from the germline J gene. The gene calls are TRBV15 and TRBJ2-7, with D unresolved. The germline V and J ends were trimmed by 6 bases and 0 bases, with 3 bases remaining between them. Germline V CDR1 and CDR2: SGHND, FRSKSL. The CDR3 sequence is 11 residues long. The CDR3 DNA, read in part, is TGTGCCAGCAGGAGCTCCTATGAACAGTAC. Translating it yields CASRSSYEQY. The full CDR3 reads CASRSSYEQYF.

Sample share makes this clone large (0.1 to 1%). Genes and germline come from the mouse. The read halts 1 residue ahead of the CDR3 end, with the missing end drawn from the germline J gene. The V gene is TRBV12-1, the J gene TRBJ2-7, with TRBD2 matching over 8 bases. V dropped 5 bases and J dropped 1; count of bases not matched to a gene: 6. CDR1 SGHSN and CDR2 HYEKVE come from the germline V gene. The CDR3 is 14 residues long. CDR3 sequence: CASLTGAFSYEQYF. The covered CDR3 bases are TGTGCCAGCTTGACTGGGGCCTTTTCCTATGAACAGTAC.

This clone was seen more than once but under ten times. Gene names refer to mouse genes. The sequenced fragment ends 1 residue before the CDR3 boundary, so the rest is inferred from the germline J gene. The genes are TRBV26 and TRBJ1-4; D uncertain. CDR1 is KGHPV and CDR2 is FQNQEV in the germline V gene (reference sequence). There are 15 residues in the CDR3. V was pared by 2 bases and J by 3 bases, with 10 bases between. The CDR3 protein is CASSLPGVANERLFF. The covered CDR3 bases are TGTGCCAGCAGTCTGCCCGGGGTGGCCAACGAAAGATTATTT.

Of note for this clone: The listed genes are named as in mouse. The read finishes 1 residue shy of the CDR3 end, and the germline J gene is used to complete it. The chain couples TRBV31 to TRBJ2-7; D may correspond to TRBD1 or TRBD2 (6 bases each). Looked up from germline, CDR1 is GKSSPN and CDR2 is SITVG. The CDR3 is 13 residues long. V was shortened by 0 bases and J by 3 bases, with 9 bases between the two germline ends. The sequenced part of the CDR3 DNA is TGTGCCTGGAGTCTAAGGGGGGACTATGAACAGTAC. It specifies CAWSLRGDYEQY. The whole CDR3 protein reads CAWSLRGDYEQYF.

In its sample, this clone ranks as large (0.1 to 1%). Genes here carry mouse names. From the germline J gene comes the end of the CDR3, since the read stops 1 residue before it. This rearrangement joins TRBV26 to TRBJ2-1; 8 bases align to TRBD2. Losses at the gene ends were 4 bases for V and 2 bases for J; bases not matched to a gene: 4. In germline, CDR1 is KGHPV, CDR2 FQNQEV (reference sequence). There are 15 residues in the CDR3. Partial CDR3 DNA: TGTGCCAGCAGTCCCCTGGGGGGATACTATGCTGAGCAGTTC. Translated: CASSPLGGYYAEQF. The complete CDR3 sequence is CASSPLGGYYAEQFF.

About this clone itself: The genes and germline here are from mouse. The CDR3 extends 1 residue past the end of the read, so its final part is completed from the germline J gene. The chain uses TRBV19 and TRBJ1-1, with no clear D. In germline, CDR1 is FNHDT, CDR2 SITEND (reference sequence). The CDR3 covers 13 residues. V was shortened by 4 bases and J by 4 bases, with 11 bases between the two germline ends. CDR3: CASSPRTGTEVFF. CDR3 bases read: TGTGCCAGCAGTCCCCGAACTGGCACAGAAGTCTTC.

On this clone: Gene names refer to mouse genes. The CDR3 end lies 1 residue beyond the end of the read and is filled in from the germline J gene. The V call is TRBV4, the J call TRBJ2-5, with 9 bases fitting TRBD2. V lost 5 bases, J lost 3 bases, and 3 bases stayed unmatched. The CDR3 has 14 residues. Germline CDR1 reads LGHDT; CDR2 reads YNNKQL (reference sequence). CDR3 loop: CASSRDWGQDTQYF. Partial CDR3 DNA: TGTGCCAGCAGCCGAGACTGGGGGCAAGACACCCAGTAC.